The next 23 T cell receptor beta chains were all read from a single sample in a study of cytomegalovirus exposure and HLA in healthy donors. Amplification used 60 Vbeta primers and 13 Jbeta primers. The assay was immunoSEQ multiplex PCR, and TCRdb's table has in-frame clones only and misses some. The sample gives 270,000 or so clones, nearly 95% of which show up once; 1.5% to 2% is in the top ten. The sequenced sample was PBMCs. The origin of the receptors is a girl under 10 years old in good health and CMV-seronegative.

V gene TRBV7-2 combines with J gene TRBJ1-2; 8 nucleotides line up with TRBD1. CDR3 length: 14 residues. Losses at the gene ends were 8 bases for V and 3 bases for J; bases not matched to a gene: 8. CDR1 SGHTA and CDR2 FQGNSA come from the germline V gene. CDR3 sequence (DNA): TGTGCCAGCCAAGGGGCAGGGGGCTACTATGGCTACACCTTC. As protein: CASQGAGGYYGYTF.

This rearrangement joins TRBV6-6 to TRBJ1-2, with D possibly matching TRBD1 (6 bases). Trimming cost V 8 bases and J 5 bases, with 12 bases left between them. The CDR3 totals 12 residues. The germline V gene encodes CDR1 MNHNY and CDR2 SVGAGI (reference sequence). CDR3 region: CASVGGGYGYTF. CDR3 nucleotides: TGTGCCAGCGTAGGGGGTGGTTATGGCTACACCTTC.

V and J are TRBV7-9 and TRBJ1-3; D gene unclear. From germline, CDR1 is SEHNR and CDR2 FQNEAQ (reference sequence). CDR3 length: 14 residues. Trimming cost V 0 bases and J 0 bases, with 3 bases left between them. This chain's CDR3 is CASSLAASGNTIYF. DNA for the CDR3: TGTGCCAGCAGCTTAGCGGCCTCTGGAAACACCATATATTTT.

With regard to this clone: A read error may account for a junction end that differs from germline. The sample carries other DNA sequences with the same CDR3. The chain carries TRBV2 and TRBJ2-2; D unresolved. The CDR3 is made up of 13 amino acids. Germline-derived CDR1 and CDR2 are SNHLY and FYNNEI. CDR3 region: CASSEARGGELFF. The CDR3 coding sequence is TGCGCCAGCAGTGAAGCCCGAGGAGGGGAGCTGTTTTTT.

The chain carries TRBV5-8 and TRBJ1-4; 7 bases fit TRBD1. V was pared by 5 bases and J by 5 bases, with 12 bases of the junction left unmatched. The CDR3 spans 16 residues. Germline lookup yields CDR1 SGHTS and CDR2 YDEGEE. In DNA, the CDR3 is TGTGCCAGCAGTCCGGGACAGATTCCGGACAATGAAAAACTGTTTTTT. Translating gives CASSPGQIPDNEKLFF.

This chain links TRBV5-3 with TRBJ1-1; 7 bases map to TRBD1. TRBV5-3 is an open reading frame whose function is uncertain. V dropped 4 bases and J dropped 0; count of bases not matched to a gene: 6. This CDR3 spans 15 amino acids. CDR3 sequence (DNA): TGTGCCAGAAGCCTAAGACAGGGAATGAACACTGAAGCTTTCTTT. Its translation is CARSLRQGMNTEAFF.

The J gene is TRBJ2-7, the V gene TRBV5-4; D may be TRBD2 (6 bases). CDR1 is SGHNT and CDR2 is YYREEE in the germline V gene (reference sequence). This CDR3 spans 15 amino acids. The V gene lost 2 bases and the J gene lost 0 bases, with 12 bases spanning the gap. The CDR3 sequence is CASSFTGVISYEQYF. In nucleotides, the CDR3 is TGTGCCAGCAGCTTTACGGGGGTAATCTCCTACGAGCAGTACTTC.

This clone was observed a handful of times. This sequence joins TRBV6-1 and TRBJ1-1; D unresolved. The CDR3 has 12 residues. V lost 2 bases and J 2 bases, leaving 3 bases between the germline ends. Looked up from germline, CDR1 is MNHNS and CDR2 is SASEGT. For the CDR3, the DNA is TGTGCCAGCAGTGAACTTAACACTGAAGCTTTCTTT. Its protein is CASSELNTEAFF.

This sequence joins TRBV7-8 and TRBJ1-2; TRBD1 matches at 8 bases. There are 15 residues in the CDR3. V gave up 4 bases and J gave up 3 bases; unmatched junction bases: 7. CDR1 SGHVS and CDR2 FQNEAQ come from the germline V gene. In DNA form, the CDR3 reads TGTGCCAGCAGCTCCAGTGTACAGGGGGACTATGGCTACACCTTC. It is translated as CASSSSVQGDYGYTF.

The chain recombines TRBV9 with TRBJ1-4; possible D gene TRBD1, 5 bases. V lost 0 bases and J lost 8, with 5 bases in between. Germline V gene data show CDR1 as SGDLS and CDR2 as YYNGEE. CDR3 size: 12 residues. The CDR3 protein is CASSVEGEKLFF. CDR3 coding DNA: TGTGCCAGCAGCGTAGAGGGGGAAAAACTGTTTTTT.

CDR3 region: CASSLSTGLNSPLHF. The CDR3 DNA sequence: TGTGCCAGCAGCTTAAGTACAGGGTTAAATTCACCCCTCCACTTT. The J gene is TRBJ1-6, the V gene TRBV7-9, with D possibly being TRBD1 (6 bases). Trimming removed 2 bases at V and 7 bases at J, with 12 bases between. Germline V CDR1 and CDR2: SEHNR, FQNEAQ (reference sequence). CDR3 length: 15 amino acids.

The rearrangement joins TRBV5-4 to TRBJ1-2, with a tentative D call TRBD1 (6 bases). Germline V gene lookup returns CDR1 SGHNT and CDR2 YYREEE (reference sequence). The length of the CDR3 is 14 residues. V gave up 0 bases and J gave up 6 bases, with 12 bases separating them. As DNA, the CDR3 is TGTGCCAGCAGCTTGGGCCGACAGGATAATGGCTACACCTTC. It codes for CASSLGRQDNGYTF.

The chain has TRBV19 and TRBJ2-3; unclear D gene. With 5 bases removed from V and 2 bases from J, the gap between germline ends came to 20 bases. The CDR3 totals 17 residues. Germline CDR1 LNHDA, CDR2 SQIVND (reference sequence). The CDR3 DNA reads TGTGCCAGTAGTCAAGGTCTCCTAGTTCGAGCCACAGATACGCAGTATTTT. Translation: CASSQGLLVRATDTQYF.

The chain links TRBV27 to TRBJ2-5, with 8 bases matching TRBD1. Trimming took 2 bases from V and 0 from J; bases not matched to a gene: 8. The CDR3 is 17 amino acids. From germline, CDR1 is MNHEY and CDR2 SMNVEV (reference sequence). The CDR3: CASSLTRQGMYQETQYF. In nucleotides, the CDR3 is TGTGCCAGCAGTTTAACCAGACAGGGGATGTACCAAGAGACCCAGTACTTC.

J is TRBJ2-3 and V is TRBV6-5; D possibly corresponds to TRBD1 (6 bases). V dropped 2 bases and J dropped 0 bases, with 9 bases sitting between them. The CDR3 extends over 15 amino acids. Germline lookup yields CDR1 MNHEY and CDR2 SVGAGI. CDR3 residues: CASSYGTPSTDTQYF. As DNA, the CDR3 is TGTGCCAGCAGTTACGGGACACCTAGCACAGATACGCAGTATTTT.

The chain combines TRBV7-2 with TRBJ2-7; D possibly corresponds to TRBD1 (6 bases). V gave up 1 base and J gave up 7 bases, with 11 bases separating them. The germline V gene has CDR1 SGHTA and CDR2 FQGNSA. The CDR3 runs to 13 residues. CDR3 coding DNA: TGTGCCAGCAGCTTAGGGACAGCGCTGGAGCAGTACTTC. Translating it yields CASSLGTALEQYF.

V is TRBV2 and J is TRBJ1-2, with TRBD1 as a possible D gene (5 bases). The CDR3 is 14 amino acids. Germline CDR1 SNHLY, CDR2 FYNNEI. The V end lost 4 bases, the J end lost 0 bases, and 9 bases lay between the germline ends. CDR3 DNA: TGTGCCAGCAGTGCGGGGGGAGCTAACTATGGCTACACCTTC. Protein product: CASSAGGANYGYTF.

The chain is built from TRBV7-9 and TRBJ1-5, with TRBD1 matching over 9 bases. Germline-derived CDR1 and CDR2 are SEHNR and FQNEAQ (reference sequence). The CDR3 runs 14 residues. J gave up 7 bases and V 4 bases, and 5 bases lay outside the gene matches. The CDR3 DNA reads as TGTGCCAGCAGCTCGGGACAGGGTGACCAGCCCCAGCATTTT. Its protein product is CASSSGQGDQPQHF.

Only a few counts were recorded for this clone. The genes are TRBV10-3 and TRBJ2-3; 7 nucleotides match TRBD2. The CDR3 extends over 13 amino acids. Germline loops: CDR1 ENHRY, CDR2 SYGVKD. V gave up 11 bases and J gave up 2 bases; unmatched junction bases: 7. The CDR3 region has the DNA TGTGCCGTACTCCGGGAGGACACAGATACGCAGTATTTT. It is translated as CAVLREDTDTQYF.

The chain combines TRBV9 with TRBJ2-7; 7 nucleotides align to TRBD1. V shed 3 bases, J shed 0 bases, and the junction held 6 bases outside the gene matches. The CDR3 is made up of 15 amino acids. Germline lookup yields CDR1 SGDLS and CDR2 YYNGEE. The CDR3 bases are TGTGCCAGCAGCGGGGGACAGAAAAGCTCCTACGAGCAGTACTTC. Translated: CASSGGQKSSYEQYF. The full variable domain, with the rest looked up from reference TRBV9 and TRBJ2-7, is DSGVTQTPKHLITATGQRVTLRCSPRSGDLSVYWYQQSLDQGLQFLIQYYNGEERAKGNILERFSAQQFPDLHSELNLSSLELGDSALYFCASSGGQKSSYEQYFGPGTRLTVT.

This chain joins TRBV18 and TRBJ1-5, with D perhaps matching TRBD1 (6 bases). Per germline, CDR1 KGHSH and CDR2 LQKENI. V lost 6 bases and J 7 bases, leaving 22 bases between the germline ends. This CDR3 has 16 amino acids. This CDR3 is CASSPLEGTPPQPQHF. DNA of the CDR3: TGTGCCAGCTCGCCTCTCGAGGGGACACCACCCCAGCCCCAGCATTTT. Drawing the rest from reference TRBV18 and TRBJ1-5, the complete variable domain is NAGVMQNPRHLVRRRGQEARLRCSPMKGHSHVYWYRQLPEEGLKFMVYLQKENIIDESGMPKERFSAEFPKEGPSILRIQQVVRGDSAAYFCASSPLEGTPPQPQHFGDGTRLSIL.

This CDR3 is CASSPRLGTDTQYF. The CDR3 region has the DNA TGTGCCAGCTCACCAAGGCTAGGCACAGATACGCAGTATTTT. This chain connects TRBV18 to TRBJ2-3, with D unresolved. Trimming removed 2 bases at V and 1 base at J, with 7 bases between. CDR3 length: 14 residues. CDR1 is KGHSH and CDR2 is LQKENI in the germline V gene.

V is TRBV30 and J is TRBJ2-3; TRBD2 might be the D (5 bases). The CDR3 extends over 12 amino acids. V was trimmed by 2 bases and J by 6 bases, leaving 9 bases between them. Per germline, CDR1 GTSNPN and CDR2 SVGIG (reference sequence). DNA of the CDR3: TGTGCCTGGAGTAAAGCGGCGGATACGCAGTATTTT. It yields the protein CAWSKAADTQYF.